Below are 20 T cell receptor beta chains sequenced from a single sample in a study of long-term antiretroviral therapy in people with HIV. Version v3.0 of the immunoSEQ assay ran at survey level. TCRdb's table, derived via immunoSEQ multiplex PCR, lists solely in-frame clones and lacks some. The sample shows over 15,000 clones, approximately 88% of them seen only once. Here the sequenced sample was unsorted PBMCs, taken 0.9 years after starting antiretroviral therapy. These TCRs come from a man between 18 and 29 years old with HIV.

The chain employs TRBV5-1 and TRBJ1-6; no clear D gene. CDR3 length: 16 residues. V was cut by 0 bases and J by 5 bases, with 12 bases left in between. The germline CDR1 and CDR2 sequences are SGHRS and YFSETQ. The CDR3 region is CASSLGGSQNNSPLHF. CDR3 in DNA: TGCGCCAGCAGCTTGGGAGGGTCCCAAAATAATTCACCCCTCCACTTT.

The V and J genes are TRBV30 and TRBJ2-7; D is uncertain. Looked up from germline, CDR1 is GTSNPN and CDR2 is SVGIG (reference sequence). The V end was cut by 0 bases, the J end by 8 bases, with 11 bases between. This CDR3 contains 12 residues. The CDR3 spells CAWSVLVGKQYF. In DNA, the CDR3 is TGTGCCTGGAGTGTACTGGTAGGGAAGCAGTACTTC.

The rearrangement uses TRBV5-1 and TRBJ1-1; D uncertain. From germline, CDR1 is SGHRS and CDR2 YFSETQ. The CDR3 has 13 residues. V was clipped by 1 base and J by 1 base, with 5 bases between them. The CDR3 protein is CASSLWGNTEAFF. CDR3 DNA sequence: TGCGCCAGCAGCTTGTGGGGGAACACTGAAGCTTTCTTT.

Only a few counts were recorded for this clone. CDR3 in amino acids: CASSLVAGSTDTQYF. DNA of the CDR3: TGCGCCAGCAGCTTGGTTGCGGGGAGCACAGATACGCAGTATTTT. The chain carries TRBV5-1 and TRBJ2-3; D perhaps matches TRBD2 (6 bases). The germline V gene encodes CDR1 SGHRS and CDR2 YFSETQ. This CDR3 is 15 amino acids long. The V end lost 0 bases, the J end lost 0 bases, and 8 bases lay between the germline ends.

The rearrangement links TRBV5-1 to TRBJ1-2; 8 positions match TRBD1. Germline CDR1 and CDR2: SGHRS and YFSETQ. Trimming cost V 3 bases and J 5 bases; bases outside gene matches: 24. The CDR3 has 20 residues. DNA for the CDR3: TGCGCCAGCAGCTCTGGGACAGGTGCGACTTCGGCACGGTTTTCTTATGGCTACACCTTC. Encoded protein: CASSSGTGATSARFSYGYTF.

The sample holds one count of this clone. The CDR3 sequence: CSVDQEYETQYF. For the CDR3, the DNA is TGCAGCGTGGATCAGGAATATGAGACCCAGTACTTC. V is TRBV29-1 and J is TRBJ2-5; D unresolved. CDR1 and CDR2 from the germline V gene are SQVTM and ANQGSEA. The V gene lost 6 bases and the J gene lost 5 bases, with 13 bases spanning the gap. The CDR3 contains 12 residues. The complete variable domain, with remaining parts taken from reference TRBV29-1 and TRBJ2-5, reads SAVISQKPSRDICQRGTSLTIQCQVDSQVTMMFWYRQQPGQSLTLIATANQGSEATYESGFVIDKFPISRPNLTFSTLTVSNMSPEDSSIYLCSVDQEYETQYFGPGTRLLVL.

V is TRBV4-1 and J is TRBJ1-3; D remains ambiguous. This CDR3 is built from 17 residues. The V end lost 1 base, the J end lost 2 bases, and 15 bases lay between the germline ends. Germline V CDR1 and CDR2: MGHRA, YSYEKL. In DNA form, the CDR3 reads TGCGCCAGCAGCCAAGGAGGGAGAGTGTCCCCTGGAAACACCATATATTTT. Amino acid sequence: CASSQGGRVSPGNTIYF.

The chain uses TRBV18 and TRBJ2-5, with a tentative D call TRBD2 (5 bases). The germline V and J ends were trimmed by 3 bases and 1 base, with 6 bases remaining between them. This CDR3 is 13 amino acids long. Germline CDR1 reads KGHSH; CDR2 reads LQKENI. CDR3 sequence (DNA): TGTGCCAGCTCACCCCGGGGCCAAGAGACCCAGTACTTC. It is translated as CASSPRGQETQYF.

This chain connects TRBV5-5 to TRBJ2-2; 11 nucleotides agree with TRBD2. V lost 4 bases to trimming and J lost 9 bases; unmatched junction nucleotides: 11. Germline V CDR1 and CDR2: SGHKS, YYEKEE (reference sequence). The CDR3 totals 16 residues. CDR3 in amino acids: CASSPGLAVTFRELFF. Written as DNA, the CDR3 is TGTGCCAGCAGCCCGGGACTAGCGGTAACGTTCCGGGAGCTGTTTTTT.

The chain links TRBV2 to TRBJ2-2, with 8 bases identical to TRBD2. In germline, CDR1 is SNHLY, CDR2 FYNNEI. The CDR3 is 14 residues long. Germline trimming cut 7 bases from V and 4 bases from J; bases unmatched to any gene: 5. The CDR3 region is CASNGGGTTGELFF. The CDR3, as DNA: TGTGCCAGCAATGGCGGGGGGACCACCGGGGAGCTGTTTTTT.

The rearrangement joins TRBV5-4 to TRBJ1-3; no reliable D call. The germline CDR1 and CDR2 sequences are SGHNT and YYREEE (reference sequence). V lost 6 bases to trimming and J lost 7 bases, with 11 bases between them. The length of the CDR3 is 12 residues. The CDR3 reads CASTGERNTIYF. DNA for the CDR3: TGTGCCAGCACCGGAGAAAGGAACACCATATATTTT.

V gene TRBV2 combines with J gene TRBJ2-3; D unclear. The CDR3 extends over 13 amino acids. V gave up 7 bases and J gave up 10 bases, with 18 bases separating them. Germline values: CDR1 SNHLY, CDR2 FYNNEI. The CDR3, as DNA: TGTGCCAGCATGTCCGGCCAGGCCCCACCGCAGTATTTT. Translating it yields CASMSGQAPPQYF.

CDR3 sequence reads: CASSWDRGTYEQYF. CDR3 DNA: TGTGCCAGCAGCTGGGACAGGGGCACCTACGAGCAGTACTTC. The rearrangement links TRBV5-6 to TRBJ2-7, with 10 bases that match TRBD1. The J segment lost 2 bases and the V segment lost 3 bases, leaving 2 bases of the junction unmatched. The CDR3 is 14 residues long. Germline V gene lookup returns CDR1 SGHDT and CDR2 YYEEEE.

The chain combines TRBV7-9 with TRBJ1-4; 10 bases match TRBD1. CDR3 length: 15 residues. After removal of 5 bases from V and 7 bases from J, the junction contained 7 bases not matched to a gene. The germline gives CDR1 SEHNR, CDR2 FQNEAQ (reference sequence). The DNA of the CDR3 is TGTGCCAGCAGCGAGGACCGGGACAGGGGTGAAAAACTGTTTTTT. This codes for CASSEDRDRGEKLFF.

This rearrangement joins TRBV6-5 to TRBJ1-5; D ambiguous. This CDR3 spans 15 amino acids. In germline, CDR1 is MNHEY, CDR2 SVGAGI. The V and J ends lost 0 bases and 6 bases respectively, with 12 bases between them. The CDR3 bases are TGTGCCAGCAGTTACTCGAAGGGCCCGCTTCAGCCCCAGCATTTT. Translation gives CASSYSKGPLQPQHF.

The chain links TRBV6-1 to TRBJ1-3, with D hard to call. The CDR3 contains 11 residues. Germline assignment: CDR1 MNHNS and CDR2 SASEGT. Trimming removed 7 bases from V and 8 bases from J, with 9 bases in between. The CDR3 spells CASNWGDTIYF. The CDR3 nucleotides are TGTGCCAGCAATTGGGGAGACACCATATATTTT.

Written as DNA, the CDR3 is TGCGCCAGCAGCCCAGCGACAGGGCACCAAGAGACCCAGTACTTC. It codes for CASSPATGHQETQYF. V and J are TRBV5-1 and TRBJ2-5, with TRBD1 matching over 7 bases. CDR1 is SGHRS, CDR2 YFSETQ, per germline. V shed 4 bases, J shed 0 bases, and the junction held 6 bases outside the gene matches. There are 15 residues in the CDR3.

V gene TRBV19 combines with J gene TRBJ2-2; D remains ambiguous. Trimming took off 1 base at V and 3 bases at J, with 3 bases between the two ends. Germline CDR1 and CDR2: LNHDA and SQIVND (reference sequence). The CDR3 loop spans 13 amino acids. CDR3 nucleotide sequence: TGTGCCAGTAGTATAGTCCACACCGGGGAGCTGTTTTTT. Amino acid sequence: CASSIVHTGELFF.

The chain carries TRBV25-1 and TRBJ2-3, with TRBD2 identical over 7 bases. V dropped 0 bases and J dropped 6; count of bases not matched to a gene: 12. The CDR3 runs 17 residues. Germline CDR1 is MGHDK and CDR2 is SYGVNS. The CDR3 loop reads CASSEYAGRDYGDTQYF. CDR3 DNA sequence: TGTGCCAGCAGTGAATATGCGGGCAGGGACTACGGGGATACGCAGTATTTT.

The chain is built from TRBV11-2 and TRBJ2-2; D perhaps matches TRBD2 (6 bases). This CDR3 spans 14 amino acids. Per germline, CDR1 SGHAT and CDR2 FQNNGV. V lost 5 bases and J 7 bases, leaving 14 bases between the germline ends. CDR3 amino acids: CASSTYSGHGELFF. CDR3 in DNA: TGTGCCAGCAGCACTTACAGCGGGCACGGGGAGCTGTTTTTT.